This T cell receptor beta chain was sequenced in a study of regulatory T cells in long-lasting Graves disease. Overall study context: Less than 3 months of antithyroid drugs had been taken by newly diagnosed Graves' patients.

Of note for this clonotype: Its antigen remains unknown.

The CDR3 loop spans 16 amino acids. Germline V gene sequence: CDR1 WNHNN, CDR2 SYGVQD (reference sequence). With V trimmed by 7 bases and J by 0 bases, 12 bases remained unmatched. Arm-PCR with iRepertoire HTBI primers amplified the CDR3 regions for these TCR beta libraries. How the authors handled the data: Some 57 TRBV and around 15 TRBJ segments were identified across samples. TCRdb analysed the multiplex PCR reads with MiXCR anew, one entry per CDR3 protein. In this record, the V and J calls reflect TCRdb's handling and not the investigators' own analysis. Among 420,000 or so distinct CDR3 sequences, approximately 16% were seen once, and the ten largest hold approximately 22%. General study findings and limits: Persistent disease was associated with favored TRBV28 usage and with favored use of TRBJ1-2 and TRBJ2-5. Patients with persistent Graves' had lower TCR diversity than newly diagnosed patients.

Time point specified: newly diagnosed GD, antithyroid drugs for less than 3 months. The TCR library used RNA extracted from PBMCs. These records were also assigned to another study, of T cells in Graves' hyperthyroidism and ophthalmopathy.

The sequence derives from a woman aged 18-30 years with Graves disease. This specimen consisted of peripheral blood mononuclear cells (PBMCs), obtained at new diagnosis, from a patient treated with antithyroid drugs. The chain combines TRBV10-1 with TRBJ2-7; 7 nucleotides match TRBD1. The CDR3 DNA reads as TGCGCCAGCATCCCTGCGGACAGGCCACACTCCTACGAGCAGTACTTC. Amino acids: CASIPADRPHSYEQYF.